The present entry profiles one T cell receptor (beta chain) with its context. No antigen is known for it. This entry comes from a study of human CD4 T cells and Enterobacteriaceae. Study findings and constraints: Ex vivo reactivity came only from nucleotide matches to CFSE-low cultures.

All CD4+ cells other than CD45RA+CCR7+CD95- naive cells were sorted as memory, over 98% pure. CD8+, CD14+, CD16+, CD56+, CD19+ and CD25-bright cells were excluded before sorting. V lost 0 bases, J lost 5 bases, and 11 bases lay in between. Germline V gene lookup returns CDR1 SGHRS and CDR2 YFSETQ. There are 14 residues in the CDR3. Ex vivo total memory CD4+ samples were deeply sequenced, detecting one cell in 200,000. Libraries were prepared by immunoSEQ multiplex PCR; TCRdb keeps only in-frame clonotypes and omits some of them. The data show 27,000 or so clones, with about 80% seen just once and around 1.8% held by the top ten.

The sequence was obtained from a human donor in good health. V and J are TRBV5-1 and TRBJ1-2, with D unclear. What was sequenced was memory CD4+ T cells from blood. In nucleotides, the CDR3 is TGCGCCAGCAGCTTGGCCGGTGCGGCATATGGCTACACCTTC. This encodes CASSLAGAAYGYTF.